Presented here are 5 T cell receptor beta chains from one specimen sequenced in a study of human T cells and chemical hapten exposure. TCRdb ran MiXCR on the RACE reads and lists one entry per CDR3 protein. This table has 340,000 or so distinct CDR3 sequences, under 8% appearing once. Regarding time point: patch test 1, 2 weeks after DPC sensitization. Treatment described: therapeutic diphenylcyclopropenone sensitization with weekly scalp DPC. The specimen comprised whole blood, sampled in connection with sensitization to the hapten diphenylcyclopropenone (DPC). Receptors originate from a woman between 18 and 29 years old with alopecia areata. Some clones in this sample may be carry-over from other donors' samples.

The CDR3, as DNA: TGTGCCAGCAGACCCCGGACATCCCGCGATTCACCCCTCCACTTT. Its translation is CASRPRTSRDSPLHF. The chain uses TRBV6-1 and TRBJ1-6; TRBD1 is a possible D gene (5 bases). The CDR3 contains 15 residues. V shed 6 bases and J shed 8 bases, with 17 bases lying between them. CDR1 is MNHNS, CDR2 SASEGT, per germline.

This clonotype was picked up a small number of times. V gene TRBV27 combines with J gene TRBJ2-1; TRBD2 matches 10 bases. Looked up from germline, CDR1 is MNHEY and CDR2 is SMNVEV (reference sequence). This CDR3 contains 16 residues. The V segment lost 5 bases and the J segment 7 bases; nucleotides outside the gene matches: 11. CDR3 protein: CASSPTSGKKGNEQFF. CDR3 sequence (DNA): TGTGCCAGCAGTCCCACTAGCGGGAAGAAGGGAAATGAGCAGTTCTTC.

V and J are TRBV12-3 or TRBV12-4 and TRBJ1-5; 9 bases are shared with TRBD1. The CDR3 runs 12 residues. V was clipped by 8 bases and J by 11 bases; unmatched bases: 7. The DNA of the CDR3 is TGTGCCAGCGGCCCGACAGGGGGGGCCCAGCATTTT. It specifies CASGPTGGAQHF.

The sample holds a few counts of this clonotype. The gene calls are TRBV4-1 and TRBJ1-5; unclear D gene. Germline V gene sequence: CDR1 MGHRA, CDR2 YSYEKL. Trimming took off 1 base at V and 0 bases at J, with 7 bases between the two ends. There are 15 residues in the CDR3. The CDR3 nucleotides read TGCGCCAGCAGCCAAGGTAGATTTAGCAATCAGCCCCAGCATTTT. It specifies CASSQGRFSNQPQHF.

There are a few counts of this clonotype. The gene calls are TRBV4-2 and TRBJ1-5; tentatively, D is TRBD1 (5 bases). V lost 4 bases, J lost 0 bases, and 13 bases lay in between. CDR1 is LGHNA and CDR2 is YNFKEQ in the germline V gene. CDR3 size: 16 residues. This CDR3 is CASSPSWGLSNQPQHF. CDR3 sequence (DNA): TGTGCCAGCAGCCCCAGCTGGGGCCTTAGCAATCAGCCCCAGCATTTT.